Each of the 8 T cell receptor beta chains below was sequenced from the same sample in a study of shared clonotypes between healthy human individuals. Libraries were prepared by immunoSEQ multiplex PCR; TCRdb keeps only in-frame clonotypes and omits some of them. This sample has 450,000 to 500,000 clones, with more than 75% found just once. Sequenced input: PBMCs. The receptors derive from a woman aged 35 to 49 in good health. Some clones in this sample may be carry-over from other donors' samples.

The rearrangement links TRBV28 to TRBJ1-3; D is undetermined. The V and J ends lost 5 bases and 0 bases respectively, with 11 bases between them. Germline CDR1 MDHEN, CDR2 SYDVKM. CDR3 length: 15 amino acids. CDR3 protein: CASSKHQDSGNTIYF. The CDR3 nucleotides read TGTGCCAGCAGTAAACACCAAGACTCTGGAAACACCATATATTTT.

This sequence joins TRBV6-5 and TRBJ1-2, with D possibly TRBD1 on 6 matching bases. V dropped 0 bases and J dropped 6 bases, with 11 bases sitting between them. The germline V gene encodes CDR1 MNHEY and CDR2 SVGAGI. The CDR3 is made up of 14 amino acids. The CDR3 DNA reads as TGTGCCAGCAGTTACTCGCTGGCAGGGGATGGCTACACCTTC. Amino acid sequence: CASSYSLAGDGYTF.

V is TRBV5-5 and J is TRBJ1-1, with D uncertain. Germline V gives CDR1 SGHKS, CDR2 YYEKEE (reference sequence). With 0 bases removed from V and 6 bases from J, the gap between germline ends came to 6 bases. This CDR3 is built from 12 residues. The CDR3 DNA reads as TGTGCCAGCAGCTTGGTGGCCCCTGAAGCTTTCTTT. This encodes CASSLVAPEAFF.

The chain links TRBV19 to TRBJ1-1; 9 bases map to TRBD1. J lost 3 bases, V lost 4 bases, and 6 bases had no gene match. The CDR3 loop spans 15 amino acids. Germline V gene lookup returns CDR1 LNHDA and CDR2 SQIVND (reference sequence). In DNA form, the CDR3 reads TGTGCCAGTAGTACTCCACAGGGGGCGGACACTGAAGCTTTCTTT. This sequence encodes CASSTPQGADTEAFF.

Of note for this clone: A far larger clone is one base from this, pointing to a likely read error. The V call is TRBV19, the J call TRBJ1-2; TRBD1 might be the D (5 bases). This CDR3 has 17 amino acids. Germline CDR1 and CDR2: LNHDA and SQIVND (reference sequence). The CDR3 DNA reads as TGTACCAGTAGTGGATTTGCAGGGACCGGGGGTGGCTATGGCTACACCTTC. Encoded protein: CTSSGFAGTGGGYGYTF. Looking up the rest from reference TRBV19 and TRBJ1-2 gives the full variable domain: DGGITQSPKYLFRKEGQNVTLSCEQNLNHDAMYWYRQDPGQGLRLIYYSQIVNDFQKGDIAEGYSVSREKKESFPLTVTSAQKNPTAFYLCTSSGFAGTGGGYGYTFGSGTRLTVV.

CDR3 loop: CASSLGPTTYEQYF. As DNA, the CDR3 is TGTGCCAGCAGCTTGGGACCGACTACCTACGAGCAGTACTTC. V usage is TRBV7-6 and J usage is TRBJ2-7; D tentatively reads TRBD1 or TRBD2 (5 bases each). The CDR3 sequence is 14 residues long. Germline lookup yields CDR1 SGHVS and CDR2 FNYEAQ. V lost 3 bases to trimming and J lost 2 bases, with 11 bases between them.

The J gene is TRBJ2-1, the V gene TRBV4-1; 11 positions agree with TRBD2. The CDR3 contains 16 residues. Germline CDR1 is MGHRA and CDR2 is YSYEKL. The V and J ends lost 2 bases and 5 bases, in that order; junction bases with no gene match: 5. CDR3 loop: CASSQLRLAGNNEQFF. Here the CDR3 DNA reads TGCGCCAGCAGCCAATTGCGACTAGCGGGGAACAATGAGCAGTTCTTC.

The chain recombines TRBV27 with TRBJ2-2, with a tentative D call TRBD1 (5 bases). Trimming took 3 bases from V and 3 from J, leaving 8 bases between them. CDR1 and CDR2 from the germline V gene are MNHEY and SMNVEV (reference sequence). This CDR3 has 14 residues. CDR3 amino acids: CASSFVTDTGELFF. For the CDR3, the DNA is TGTGCCAGCAGTTTCGTGACAGACACCGGGGAGCTGTTTTTT.